This T cell receptor (beta chain) was recorded in a study of shared clonotypes between healthy human individuals. Across the whole study: With ages of 18 to 49, the donors were a couple of women and three men.

Whole-study findings and limits: Roughly 5% of naive CD4 clonotypes were common to a handful of donors.

The CDR3 spans 13 residues. V was clipped by 5 bases and J by 1 base, with 8 bases between them. The germline gives CDR1 MNHNY, CDR2 SVGAGI (reference sequence). The protocol was immunoSEQ multiplex PCR, while the TCRdb copy is restricted to in-frame clones and leaves out a portion. The table lists roughly 500,000 clones, 90% to 96% of them singletons. Comments on this clone: Its antigen remains unidentified.

The sequence derives from a woman aged 30 to 39 in good health. The sequencing input was naive CD4+ T cells sorted from blood. Regarding subset: CD45RA+ positively selected. The chain carries TRBV6-6 and TRBJ1-1; D is ambiguous. This CDR3 is CASSRAQNTEAFF. In DNA form, the CDR3 reads TGTGCCAGCAGTCGAGCCCAGAACACTGAAGCTTTCTTT.